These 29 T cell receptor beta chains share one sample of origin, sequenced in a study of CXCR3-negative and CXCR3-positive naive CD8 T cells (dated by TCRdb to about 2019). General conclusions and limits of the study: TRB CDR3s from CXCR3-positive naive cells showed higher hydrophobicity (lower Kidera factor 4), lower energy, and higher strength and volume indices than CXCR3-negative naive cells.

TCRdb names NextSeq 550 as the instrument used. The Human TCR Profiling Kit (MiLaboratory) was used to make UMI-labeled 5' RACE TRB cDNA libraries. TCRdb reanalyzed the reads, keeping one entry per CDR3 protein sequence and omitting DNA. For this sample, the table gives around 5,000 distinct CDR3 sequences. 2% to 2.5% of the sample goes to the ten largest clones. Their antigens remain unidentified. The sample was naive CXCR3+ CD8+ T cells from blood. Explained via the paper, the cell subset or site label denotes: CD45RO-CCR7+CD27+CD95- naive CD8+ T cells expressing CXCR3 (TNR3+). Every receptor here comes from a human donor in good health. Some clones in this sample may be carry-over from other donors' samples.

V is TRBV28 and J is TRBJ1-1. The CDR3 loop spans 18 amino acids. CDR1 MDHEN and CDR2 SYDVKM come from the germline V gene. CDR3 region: CASTTGDLSNVLHTEAFF.

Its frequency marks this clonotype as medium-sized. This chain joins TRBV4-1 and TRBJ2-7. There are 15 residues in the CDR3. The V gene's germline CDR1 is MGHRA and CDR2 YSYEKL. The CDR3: CASSQGLAGIYEQYF.

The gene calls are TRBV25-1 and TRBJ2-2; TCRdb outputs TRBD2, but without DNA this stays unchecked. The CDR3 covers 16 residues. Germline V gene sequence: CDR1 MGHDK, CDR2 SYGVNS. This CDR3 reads CASSLIAGGVTGELFF. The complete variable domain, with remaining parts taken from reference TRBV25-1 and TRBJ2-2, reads EADIYQTPRYLVIGTGKKITLECSQTMGHDKMYWYQQDPGMELHLIHYSYGVNSTEKGDLSSESTVSRIRTEHFPLTLESARPSHTSQYLCASSLIAGGVTGELFFGEGSRLTVL.

The CDR3 loop is CASSEVGLADFNEQFF. V gene TRBV6-4 combines with J gene TRBJ2-1; TCRdb's assignment of TRBD2 cannot be checked, as there is no DNA. Germline V gene lookup returns CDR1 MRHNA and CDR2 SNTAGT. The length of the CDR3 is 16 residues.

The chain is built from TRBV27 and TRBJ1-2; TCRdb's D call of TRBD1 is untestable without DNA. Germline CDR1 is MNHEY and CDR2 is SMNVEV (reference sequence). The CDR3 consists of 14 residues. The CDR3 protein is CASSPVGGVNGYTF.

CDR3 sequence: CAISEGTSDYNEQFF. V and J are TRBV10-3 and TRBJ2-1; TCRdb proposes TRBD2, but this gene call is untestable without DNA. This CDR3 has 15 residues. CDR1 ENHRY and CDR2 SYGVKD come from the germline V gene.

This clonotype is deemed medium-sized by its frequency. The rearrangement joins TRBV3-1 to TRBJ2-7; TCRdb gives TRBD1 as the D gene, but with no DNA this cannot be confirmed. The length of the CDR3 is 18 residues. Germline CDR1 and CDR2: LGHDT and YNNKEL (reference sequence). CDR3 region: CASSQGILKSTYRHEQYF.

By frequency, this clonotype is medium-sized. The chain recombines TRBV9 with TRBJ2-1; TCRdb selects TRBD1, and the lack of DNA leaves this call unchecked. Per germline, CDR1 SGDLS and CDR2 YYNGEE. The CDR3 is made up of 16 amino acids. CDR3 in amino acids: CASSPTTGSSYNEQFF. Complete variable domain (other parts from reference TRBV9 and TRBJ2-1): DSGVTQTPKHLITATGQRVTLRCSPRSGDLSVYWYQQSLDQGLQFLIQYYNGEERAKGNILERFSAQQFPDLHSELNLSSLELGDSALYFCASSPTTGSSYNEQFFGPGTRLTVL.

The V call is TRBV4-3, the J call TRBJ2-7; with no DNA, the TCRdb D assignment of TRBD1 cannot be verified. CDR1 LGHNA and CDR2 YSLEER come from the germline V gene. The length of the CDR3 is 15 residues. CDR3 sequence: CASSQDWDTAYEQYF.

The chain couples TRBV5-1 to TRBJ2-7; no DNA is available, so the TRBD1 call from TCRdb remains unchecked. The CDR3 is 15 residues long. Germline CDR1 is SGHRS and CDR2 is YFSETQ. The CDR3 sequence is CASSLDLGQRYEQYF.

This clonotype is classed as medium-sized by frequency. The CDR3 loop reads CSGAASSYNEQFF. The V call is TRBV29-1, the J call TRBJ2-1; TCRdb designates TRBD2, a call that cannot be tested without DNA. This CDR3 spans 13 amino acids. Germline V gene lookup returns CDR1 SQVTM and CDR2 ANQGSEA.

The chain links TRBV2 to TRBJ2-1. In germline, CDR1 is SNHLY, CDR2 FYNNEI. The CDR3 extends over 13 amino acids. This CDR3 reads CASSIAFYNEQFF.

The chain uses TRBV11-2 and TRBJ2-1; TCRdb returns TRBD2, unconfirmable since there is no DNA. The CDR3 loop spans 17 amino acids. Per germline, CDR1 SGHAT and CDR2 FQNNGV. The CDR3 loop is CASSLLIAGGTNNEQFF. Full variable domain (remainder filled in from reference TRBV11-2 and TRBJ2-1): EAGVAQSPRYKIIEKRQSVAFWCNPISGHATLYWYQQILGQGPKLLIQFQNNGVVDDSQLPKDRFSAERLKGVDSTLKIQPAKLEDSAVYLCASSLLIAGGTNNEQFFGPGTRLTVL.

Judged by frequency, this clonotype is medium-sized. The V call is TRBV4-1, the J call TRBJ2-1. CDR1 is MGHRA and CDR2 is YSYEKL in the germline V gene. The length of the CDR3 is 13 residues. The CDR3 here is CASSRSSYNEQFF.

CDR3 loop: CASSRRGDNQPQHF. The V and J genes are TRBV7-9 and TRBJ1-5; the TCRdb call, TRBD1, lacks DNA for checking. The CDR3 is 14 amino acids. Germline lookup yields CDR1 SEHNR and CDR2 FQNEAQ (reference sequence).

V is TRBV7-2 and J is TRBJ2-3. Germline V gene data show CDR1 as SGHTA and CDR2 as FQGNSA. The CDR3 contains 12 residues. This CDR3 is CASSLVADTQYF.

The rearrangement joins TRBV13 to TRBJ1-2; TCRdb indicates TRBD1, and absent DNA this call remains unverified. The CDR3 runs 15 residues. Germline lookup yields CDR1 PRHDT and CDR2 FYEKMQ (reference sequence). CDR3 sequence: CASSFSTGPVYGYTF. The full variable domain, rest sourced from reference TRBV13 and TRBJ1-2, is AAGVIQSPRHLIKEKRETATLKCYPIPRHDTVYWYQQGPGQDPQFLISFYEKMQSDKGSIPDRFSAQQFSDYHSELNMSSLELGDSALYFCASSFSTGPVYGYTFGSGTRLTVV.

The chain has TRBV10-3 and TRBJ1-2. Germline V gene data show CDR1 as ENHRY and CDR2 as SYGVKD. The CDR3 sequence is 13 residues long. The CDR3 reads CAIRQEGLYGYTF.

CDR3 region: CASSSGTSGDVKTQYF. The gene calls are TRBV5-1 and TRBJ2-5; TCRdb lists TRBD2, though no DNA is available to test this call. The CDR3 runs to 16 residues. Germline-derived CDR1 and CDR2 are SGHRS and YFSETQ.

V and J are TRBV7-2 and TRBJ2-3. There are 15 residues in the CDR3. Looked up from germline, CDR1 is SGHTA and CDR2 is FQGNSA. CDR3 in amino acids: CASSLLAASTDTQYF.

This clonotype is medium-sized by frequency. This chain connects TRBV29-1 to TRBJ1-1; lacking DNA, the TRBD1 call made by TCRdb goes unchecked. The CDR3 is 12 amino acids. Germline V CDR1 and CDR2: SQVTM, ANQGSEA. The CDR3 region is CSVLRGNTEAFF. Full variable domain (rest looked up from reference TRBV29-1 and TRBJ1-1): SAVISQKPSRDICQRGTSLTIQCQVDSQVTMMFWYRQQPGQSLTLIATANQGSEATYESGFVIDKFPISRPNLTFSTLTVSNMSPEDSSIYLCSVLRGNTEAFFGQGTRLTVV.

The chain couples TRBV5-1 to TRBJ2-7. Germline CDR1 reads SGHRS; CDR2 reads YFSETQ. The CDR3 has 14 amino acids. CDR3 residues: CASSLEGWPYEQYF.

The CDR3 spells CASSEHSTSTDTQYF. The chain couples TRBV2 to TRBJ2-3. The CDR3 is 15 amino acids. Per germline, CDR1 SNHLY and CDR2 FYNNEI.

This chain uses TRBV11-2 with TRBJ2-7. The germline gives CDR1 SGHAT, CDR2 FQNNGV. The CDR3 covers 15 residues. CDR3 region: CASSLELAEGYEQYF.

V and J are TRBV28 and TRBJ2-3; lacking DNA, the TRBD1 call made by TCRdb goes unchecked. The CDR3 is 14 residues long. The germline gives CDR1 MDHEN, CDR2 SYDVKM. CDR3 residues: CASAGTWSTDTQYF. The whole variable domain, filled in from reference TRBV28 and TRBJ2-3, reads DVKVTQSSRYLVKRTGEKVFLECVQDMDHENMFWYRQDPGLGLRLIYFSYDVKMKEKGDIPEGYSVSREKKERFSLILESASTNQTSMYLCASAGTWSTDTQYFGPGTRLTVL.

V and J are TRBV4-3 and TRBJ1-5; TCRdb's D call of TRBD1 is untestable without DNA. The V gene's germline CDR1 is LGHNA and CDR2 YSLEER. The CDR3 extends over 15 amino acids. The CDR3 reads CASSPRIQGNQPQHF.

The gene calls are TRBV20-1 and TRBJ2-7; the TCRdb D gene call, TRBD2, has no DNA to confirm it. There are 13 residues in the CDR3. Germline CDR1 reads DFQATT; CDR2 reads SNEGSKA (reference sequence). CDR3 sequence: CSASASGRDEQYF.

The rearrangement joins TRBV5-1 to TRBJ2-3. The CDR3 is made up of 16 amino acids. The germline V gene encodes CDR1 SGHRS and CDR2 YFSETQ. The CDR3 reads CASSLGVVTSTDTQYF.

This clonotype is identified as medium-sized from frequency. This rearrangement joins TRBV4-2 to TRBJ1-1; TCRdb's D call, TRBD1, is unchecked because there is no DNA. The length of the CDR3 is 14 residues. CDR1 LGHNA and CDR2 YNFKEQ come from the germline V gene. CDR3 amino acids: CASSQTGVNTEAFF.